This TCR beta chain was recorded in a study of blood T cell repertoires in COVID-19. Study-wide context: Researchers got acute and convalescent COVID-19 samples from the United States, Italy and Spain.

Ages ranged from about 18 to 89 years, with residence in approximately 25 US areas. Participants' reported clinical history set cohort assignment. The study recruited exposed participants who had met a COVID-19 case within 2 weeks before entry. This CDR3 is built from 15 residues. Germline assignment: CDR1 KGHSH and CDR2 LQKENI. The ends were cut back, 1 base at V and 3 bases at J, with 12 bases in the middle. Clones were read by immunoSEQ multiplex PCR, and TCRdb kept only the in-frame ones, dropping some. The sample yields roughly 430,000 clones, nearly 90% seen once. This clonotype originated in a woman in her late teens or twenties who had been exposed to COVID-19. Sample: PBMCs or T cells enriched from blood (not recorded which). The V call is TRBV18, the J call TRBJ1-2; no firm D call. The CDR3 nucleotides are TGTGCCAGCTCACCACTTGGGGAAGCGGACTATGGCTACACCTTC. It yields the protein CASSPLGEADYGYTF.